Listed below are T cell receptor beta chains from one sample, sequenced in a study of patients and donors after allogeneic stem cell transplantation. Each CDR3 protein is one row after TCRdb ran MiXCR on the RT-PCR reads. The sample has around 150,000 distinct CDR3 sequences; 37% are singletons. Sequencing used blood, either unsorted or a sorted T cell fraction (not recorded which). The receptors here all came from a human donor who was either an allogeneic HSCT recipient or a stem cell or donor lymphocyte infusion donor (not recorded which). It is not recorded whose cells these are; they may come from a transplant donor. CDR3s leave out the opening cysteine and the closing phenylalanine or tryptophan. Part of the rows lack a size; the others show once, few, many or a class for expanded clones.

v_call: TRBV20-1; clone_size: -; cdr3_aa: RARKWAPYNEQF
v_call: TRBV3-1; clone_size: -; cdr3_aa: ASSLTFGFTGPNYGYT
v_call: TRBV12-3/TRBV12-4; clone_size: few; cdr3_aa: ASSFGTAPYEQY
v_call: TRBV5-1; clone_size: -; cdr3_aa: ASSDRDRDEKLF
v_call: TRBV6-5; clone_size: -; cdr3_aa: ASKGQGFYGYT
v_call: TRBV3-1; clone_size: -; cdr3_aa: ASSGTGQGTHEQF
v_call: TRBV12-3/TRBV12-4; clone_size: few; cdr3_aa: ATKPSRLPGRY
v_call: TRBV7-7; clone_size: -; cdr3_aa: ASSPAASGANVLT
v_call: TRBV7-9; clone_size: few; cdr3_aa: ASSLSEEETQY
v_call: TRBV7-9; clone_size: -; cdr3_aa: ASSPSGGAYNEQF
v_call: TRBV25-1; clone_size: -; cdr3_aa: ASSGDREVHEQY
v_call: TRBV7-2; clone_size: many; cdr3_aa: ASSLGGQGNSPLH
v_call: TRBV12-3/TRBV12-4; clone_size: -; cdr3_aa: ASTLRANSPLH
v_call: TRBV5-1; clone_size: -; cdr3_aa: ASSLEGLVNEQF
v_call: TRBV29-1; clone_size: -; cdr3_aa: SVLTDLNTEAF
v_call: TRBV6-2/TRBV6-3; clone_size: -; cdr3_aa: ASSYPRDQPQH
v_call: TRBV18; clone_size: once; cdr3_aa: ASSPRPPSTDTQY
v_call: TRBV7-8; clone_size: -; cdr3_aa: ASSLALAGGANSPLH